The clone carrying this T cell receptor beta chain was observed at least ten times. The antigen is unknown. This sample was taken from a study of early T cells in non-severe SARS-CoV-2 infection. On the study more broadly: Bulk RNA taken from unsorted whole blood was sequenced, leaving chains unpaired. Points from the study as a whole: Private and CD4 specificities were missed by VDJdb matching, skewed to anti-spike CD8.

In TCRdb, the 5' RACE reads were re-called with MiXCR into one record per CDR3 protein. The sample lists 75,000 to 100,000 distinct CDR3 sequences; 16% were seen once. Sequenced input: whole blood. The TCR originated in an adult who was a healthcare worker with PCR-confirmed SARS-CoV-2 infection or an uninfected control (not recorded which).

CDR3 amino acids: CASSFPGQGDYEQYF. The CDR3 DNA reads as TGTGCCAGCAGTTTCCCAGGACAGGGGGATTACGAGCAGTACTTC. The chain carries TRBV6-2 or TRBV6-3 and TRBJ2-7, with 10 nucleotides matching TRBD1. The length of the CDR3 is 15 residues. Trimming took 4 bases from V and 4 from J; bases not matched to a gene: 7. Per germline, CDR1 MNHEY and CDR2 SVGEGT.